This T cell receptor beta chain was identified during a study of T-cell reconstitution after alpha-beta-depleted transplantation in children. Study-wide results and limits: There were some patients whose high TCRbeta diversity at day 60 came from surviving recipient T cells and thymic progenitors. About two months after transplant, alpha-beta T cells reportedly came from several hundred expanded graft clones. Counts and diversity of T cells one year after transplant came mostly from newly produced T cells.

The V end was cut by 0 bases, the J end by 0 bases, with 5 bases between. The CDR3 covers 14 residues. Per germline, CDR1 DFQATT and CDR2 SNEGSKA (reference sequence). This clonotype was found many times. Its antigen remains unknown. Unique molecular identifiers were used to barcode this TCRbeta library. TCRdb re-called the PCR reads with MiXCR, one entry per CDR3 protein. The sample lists fewer than 550,000 distinct CDR3 sequences, 10% to 13% occurring once. The clonotype comes from a child aged 2 to 10 with inherited bone marrow failure, due to receive a stem cell transplant. Sample: PBMCs, taken before TCRalphabeta/CD19-depleted stem cell transplant. The chain carries TRBV20-1 and TRBJ2-2; D not certain. The CDR3 DNA follows: TGCAGTGCTAGAGATTTTACGAACACCGGGGAGCTGTTTTTT. As protein: CSARDFTNTGELFF.